Following are 5 T cell receptor beta chains from one sample sequenced in a study of T-cell memory formation after mild COVID-19. TCRdb called the 5' RACE reads again in MiXCR, with one record for every CDR3 protein. Among around 250,000 distinct CDR3 sequences listed, about a sixth were seen once. Sequenced material: PBMCs or a T cell subset sorted from them (not recorded which). The receptors stem from a man between 18 and 35 years old who had mild COVID-19 (a few samples of this study predate the infection). Cell type and time point are not known.

The J gene is TRBJ2-7, the V gene TRBV23-1; D may match TRBD1 or TRBD2 (5 bases each). TRBV23-1 is marked as an open reading frame, function uncertain. With 2 bases removed from V and 2 bases from J, the gap between germline ends came to 19 bases. There are 17 residues in the CDR3. The CDR3, as DNA: TGCGCCAGCAGTCAACCACACCGGGACCTCGGACCCTACGAGCAGTACGTC. This gives the protein CASSQPHRDLGPYEQYV.

The chain has TRBV10-3 and TRBJ1-4; 9 bases agree with TRBD1. The CDR3 runs to 14 residues. Germline values: CDR1 ENHRY, CDR2 SYGVKD. With V trimmed by 6 bases and J by 1 base, 0 bases remained unmatched. For the CDR3, the DNA is TGTGCCATCAGGGGACAGGGAACTAATGAAAAACTGTTTTTT. This encodes CAIRGQGTNEKLFF.

The rearrangement joins TRBV4-2 to TRBJ2-7, with TRBD1 as a possible D gene (5 bases). The CDR3 is made up of 14 amino acids. The V gene's germline CDR1 is LGHNA and CDR2 YNFKEQ. V lost 0 bases, J lost 6 bases, and 12 bases lay in between. CDR3 protein: CASSQDPVTGEQYF. The CDR3 DNA reads as TGTGCCAGCAGCCAAGATCCCGTAACAGGCGAGCAGTACTTC.

V and J are TRBV27 and TRBJ1-4; D gene ambiguous. V dropped 2 bases and J dropped 0 bases, with 7 bases sitting between them. This CDR3 is built from 15 residues. Germline CDR1 and CDR2: MNHEY and SMNVEV (reference sequence). The CDR3 nucleotides are TGTGCCAGCAGTTTACGGAGTGCAACTAATGAAAAACTGTTTTTT. Its translation is CASSLRSATNEKLFF.

This rearrangement joins TRBV12-3 or TRBV12-4 to TRBJ1-1; 8 nucleotides align to TRBD1. V trimming: 5 bases; J trimming: 9 bases; junction bases outside the gene matches: 11. CDR3 size: 14 residues. The CDR3 sequence is CASSPATGAGKAFF. The CDR3 bases are TGTGCCAGCAGTCCCGCGACAGGGGCGGGAAAAGCTTTCTTT.